This TCR beta chain was sequenced during a study of CD8 T cells in Susac syndrome. There are 13 residues in the CDR3. The germline V gene encodes CDR1 SNHLY and CDR2 FYNNEI. V lost 7 bases and J lost 5, with 11 bases in between. Random hexamers primed reverse transcription of about 0.5 to 1 ug RNA. MiXCR, applied by TCRdb to the immunoSEQ multiplex PCR reads, yields one record per CDR3 protein. The data hold 150,000 to 200,000 distinct CDR3 sequences, with around 94% observed a single time. The sequencing sample was made of CD4+ T cells from PBMCs. This rearrangement joins TRBV2 to TRBJ2-2, with D perhaps matching TRBD1 (6 bases). The receptor was derived from a human donor with multiple sclerosis. The CDR3 DNA reads as TGTGCCAGCACCGTCCAGGGGACCGGGGAGCTGTTTTTT. Amino acids: CASTVQGTGELFF.